Described below is a single T cell receptor (beta chain) sequence and its context. The target antigen is unknown. The length of the CDR3 is 14 residues. V lost 1 base, J lost 4 bases, and 4 bases stayed unmatched. The germline CDR1 and CDR2 sequences are SQVTM and ANQGSEA. This table comes from immunoSEQ multiplex PCR, and its TCRdb copy is limited to in-frame clones, with some not included. In the table there are roughly 1 million clones, approximately 70% of which are singletons. This sample was taken from a study of shared clonotypes between healthy human individuals. General study points: Across a handful of donors, naive CD4 shared 4.5% to 6%, naive CD8 3% to 3.5%, memory CD4 2% to 2.5%, memory CD8 0.4%. Exclusively blood specimens were collected; tissue repertoires likely differ.

The sequence was collected from a man aged 18 to 30 in good health. Sequenced input: memory CD4+ T cells sorted from blood. Subset in this sample: CD45RA-negative fraction. The chain recombines TRBV29-1 with TRBJ1-2; 9 bases are a match to TRBD1. In DNA form, the CDR3 reads TGCAGCGTTGAAGGGACAGGGGAATCCTATGGCTACACCTTC. It specifies CSVEGTGESYGYTF.